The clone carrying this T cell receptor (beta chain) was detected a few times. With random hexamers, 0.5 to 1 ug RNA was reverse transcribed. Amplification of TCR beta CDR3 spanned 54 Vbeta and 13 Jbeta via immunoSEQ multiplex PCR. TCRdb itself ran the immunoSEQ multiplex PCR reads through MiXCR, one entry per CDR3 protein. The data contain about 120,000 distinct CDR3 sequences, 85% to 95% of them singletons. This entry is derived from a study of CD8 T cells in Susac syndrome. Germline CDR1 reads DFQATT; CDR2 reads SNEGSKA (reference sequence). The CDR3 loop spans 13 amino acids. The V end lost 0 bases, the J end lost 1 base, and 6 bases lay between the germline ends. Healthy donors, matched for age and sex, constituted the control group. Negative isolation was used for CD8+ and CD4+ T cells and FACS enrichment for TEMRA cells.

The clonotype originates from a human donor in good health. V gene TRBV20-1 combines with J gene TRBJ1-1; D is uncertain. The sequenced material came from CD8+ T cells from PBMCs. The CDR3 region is CSARDIRNTEAFF. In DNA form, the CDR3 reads TGCAGTGCTAGAGATATACGGAACACTGAAGCTTTCTTT.